This T cell receptor beta chain is drawn from a study of PD-L1 blockade in urothelial cancer (dated by TCRdb to about 2017). Background for the entire study: Therapy was started in the mid-2010s for all patients, and atezolizumab 1,200 mg was administered intravenously every 3 weeks. About 85% of the 29 patients were males with bladder-origin urothelial cancer, and about 65% of the roughly 30 reported a prior smoking history. Patients had an ECOG performance status of 0 or 1 and had received between 0 and 3 prior chemotherapy regimens. Blood samples were analyzed at two time points: 3 weeks after treatment start (second dose) and 6 weeks after treatment start. A median of about 140,000 T cells and tens of thousands of unique TCRs was obtained from blood samples, and a median clonality of approximately 0.08 was observed. Somatic, immune and clinical correlates of response to PD-L1 blockade with atezolizumab in urothelial cancer were the focus of an exploratory multi-omic analysis. Pretreatment tumor samples, along with matched peripheral blood serially collected before and after atezolizumab treatment, were subjected to TCR sequencing. Progression-free survival longer than 6 months counted as durable clinical benefit, and TCR features were additionally tested against both progression-free and overall survival. Whole exome sequencing and RNA sequencing of pretreatment tumors were performed alongside TCR sequencing in the same patients. Durable clinical benefit was achieved by nine patients and was not achieved by 20 patients. Pretreatment blood TCR-seq was available for nearly 30 patients, at least one posttreatment blood collection was obtained for roughly 24 patients, and tumor TCR-seq was available for roughly 24 patients.

Inclusive of the bounding cysteine and phenylalanine, the CDR3 is 14 residues long. Only the CDR3 DNA is retained, 42 bases long and in frame from the first base. The V and J ends are trimmed by 7 bases and 0 bases, leaving 14 bases between them. The germline V gene provides CDR1 SGHTS and CDR2 YDEGEE. On the study overall, not on this receptor specifically: A pretreatment peripheral blood TCR clonality below the median was linked to improved progression-free and overall survival. Because the sample size was small (n ≈ 31) and many exploratory analyses were performed, the results are intended to be hypothesis-generating. Greater expansion of tumor-associated TCR clones in peripheral blood 3 weeks after the start of treatment was observed in patients with durable benefit (n of about 20, p = 0.022).

The intended sense of this specimen's time point label: peripheral blood 6 weeks after treatment start. A total of around 30 patients with locally advanced or metastatic urothelial carcinoma, treated at Memorial Sloan Kettering on a trial protocol, made up the cohort. Peripheral blood mononuclear cells were collected pretreatment and during treatment, at between 1 and 8 total time points per patient. The Qiagen DNeasy Blood extraction kit was used to purify genomic DNA from total PBMCs and tumor samples. PBMCs were collected pretreatment and during treatment, and were isolated and stored as previously described. Points on this clone: Its recognized antigen is unknown. Per-base qualities were not stored, and no clone one base away is much larger.

Synthetic TCR analog templates were spiked into each PCR to estimate absolute template abundance from read counts. TCRbeta CDR3 regions were amplified from genomic DNA with bias-controlled V and J gene primers using the immunoSEQ assay. Sequencing of rearranged TCRbeta segments was done at approximately 20X coverage. Concerning the study's data processing: Sequencing errors were corrected by clustering, and CDR3s were annotated against IMGT so that V, D and J genes could be assigned. Out-of-frame and stop-codon sequences were excluded, and only productive TCRbeta rearrangements were used in downstream analyses. To compute clonality, Shannon entropy was normalized by the log of the number of unique productive sequences and then subtracted from one. Fisher's exact test with Benjamini-Hochberg correction, using a cutoff of adjusted p below 0.01, was how clones that differed between time points or between blood and tumor were identified. As stored in TCRdb, this immuneACCESS dataset retains in-frame rearrangements with V and J assigned. A fraction of the clones does not appear; measured against another copy, unresolved V genes explain less than half of the discrepancy, and the remainder lacks a known reason. The V and J calls and clone size were taken over from that table, and D and trimming were inferred from the DNA. Within this sample are roughly 120,000 clones, with about 89% of them counted one time only. The top ten clonotypes cover under 2% of the sample.

Recombination connected TRBV5-8 to TRBJ2-7; the D gene is perhaps TRBD1, on 6 matching bases. This TCR was recovered from a man aged 60 to 75 with urothelial cancer. This specimen consisted of PBMCs, obtained around atezolizumab (anti-PD-L1) treatment. In nucleotides, the sequence is TGTGCCAGCCGCCTTTGGGGGCCCTCCTACGAGCAGTACTTC. Translation gives CASRLWGPSYEQYF.